These T cell receptor beta chains were read from a single sample in a study of blood T cells in healthy people across ages. TCRdb reprocessed the 5' RACE reads with MiXCR, giving one entry per CDR3 protein. Of 870,000 or so distinct CDR3 sequences in the sample, under 30% are singletons; the top ten hold around 15%. Sequencing was carried out using blood. All receptors derive from an elderly woman in good health. The CDR3 runs from the conserved cysteine through the conserved F or W. Expanded clones are given a class, and other clones once, few, many or no size at all.

TRBV7-9 | many | CASSQTGSGEQYF
TRBV7-2 | . | CASSLASGREYF
TRBV19 | . | CASQLRGPNEKLFF
TRBV20-1 | many | CSASTGQGNSPLHF
TRBV4-3 | many | CASESNYRSLDGYTF
TRBV6-1 | . | CASSDRRQGVNHGYTF
TRBV20-1 | many | CSARDGTVYGYTF
TRBV5-8 | many | CASSLSTGASYEQYF
TRBV10-1 | once | CASSENRLHLYNEQFF
TRBV29-1 | many | CSVGQGGEQYF
TRBV27 | . | CASSSQRGQNSPLHF
TRBV11-2 | . | CASSLVSVSEAFF
TRBV7-2 | . | CASSAVSVGELFF
TRBV4-1 | . | CASSAGSGGQDTQYF
TRBV28 | many | CASSPGQGIDEQYF
TRBV10-2 | many | CASSEGAGETQYF